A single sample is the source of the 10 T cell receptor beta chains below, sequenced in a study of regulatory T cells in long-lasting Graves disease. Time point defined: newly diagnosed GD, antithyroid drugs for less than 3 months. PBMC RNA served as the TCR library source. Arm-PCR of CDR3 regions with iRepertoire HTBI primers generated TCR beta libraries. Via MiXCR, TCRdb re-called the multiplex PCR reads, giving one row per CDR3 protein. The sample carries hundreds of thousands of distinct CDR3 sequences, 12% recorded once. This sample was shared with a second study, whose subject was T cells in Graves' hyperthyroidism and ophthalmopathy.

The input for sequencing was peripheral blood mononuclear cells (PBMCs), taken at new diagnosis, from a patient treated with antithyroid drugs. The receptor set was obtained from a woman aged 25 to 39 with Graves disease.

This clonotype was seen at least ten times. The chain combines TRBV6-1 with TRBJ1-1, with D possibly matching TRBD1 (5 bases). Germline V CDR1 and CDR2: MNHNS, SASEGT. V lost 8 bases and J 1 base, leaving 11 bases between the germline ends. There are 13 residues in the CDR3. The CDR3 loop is CASLQGGNTEAFF. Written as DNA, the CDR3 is TGTGCCAGCCTGCAGGGAGGGAACACTGAAGCTTTCTTT.

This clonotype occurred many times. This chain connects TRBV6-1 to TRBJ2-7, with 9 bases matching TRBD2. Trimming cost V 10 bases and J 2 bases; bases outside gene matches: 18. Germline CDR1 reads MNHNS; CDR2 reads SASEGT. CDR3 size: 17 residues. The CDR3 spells CATARGARREGPYEQYF. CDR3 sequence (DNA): TGTGCCACCGCGCGAGGGGCAAGGCGGGAGGGCCCCTACGAGCAGTACTTC.

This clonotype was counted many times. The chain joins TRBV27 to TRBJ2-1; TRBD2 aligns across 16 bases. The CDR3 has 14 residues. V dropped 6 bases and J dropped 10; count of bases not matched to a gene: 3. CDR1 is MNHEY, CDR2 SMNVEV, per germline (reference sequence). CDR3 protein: CASSGTSGRVEQFF. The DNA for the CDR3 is TGTGCCAGCAGCGGGACTAGCGGGAGGGTCGAGCAGTTCTTC.

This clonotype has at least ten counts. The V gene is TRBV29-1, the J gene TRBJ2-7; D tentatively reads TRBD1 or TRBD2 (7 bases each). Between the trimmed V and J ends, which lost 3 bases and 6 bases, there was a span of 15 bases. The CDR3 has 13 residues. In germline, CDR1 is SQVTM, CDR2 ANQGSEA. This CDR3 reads CSVETGRGSEQYF. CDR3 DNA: TGCAGCGTTGAGACAGGGAGGGGTAGCGAGCAGTACTTC.

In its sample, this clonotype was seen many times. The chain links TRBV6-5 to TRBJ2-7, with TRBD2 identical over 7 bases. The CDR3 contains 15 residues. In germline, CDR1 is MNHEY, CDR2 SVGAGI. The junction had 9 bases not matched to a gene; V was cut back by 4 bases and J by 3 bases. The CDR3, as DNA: TGTGCCAGCAGTTTGGTAAGCGGGACGCTCTACGAGCAGTACTTC. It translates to CASSLVSGTLYEQYF.

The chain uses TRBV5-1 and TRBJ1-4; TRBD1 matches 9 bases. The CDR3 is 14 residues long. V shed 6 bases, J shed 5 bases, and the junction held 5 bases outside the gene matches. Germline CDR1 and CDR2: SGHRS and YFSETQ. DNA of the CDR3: TGCGCCAGCAACCCGACAGGGGGAAATGAAAAACTGTTTTTT. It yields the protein CASNPTGGNEKLFF.

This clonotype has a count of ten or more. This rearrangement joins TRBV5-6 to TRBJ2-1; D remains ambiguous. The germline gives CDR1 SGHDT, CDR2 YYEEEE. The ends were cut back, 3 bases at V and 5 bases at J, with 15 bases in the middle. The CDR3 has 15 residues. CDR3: CASSSLTFSNNEQFF. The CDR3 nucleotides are TGTGCCAGCAGCTCGCTGACCTTTTCCAACAATGAGCAGTTCTTC.

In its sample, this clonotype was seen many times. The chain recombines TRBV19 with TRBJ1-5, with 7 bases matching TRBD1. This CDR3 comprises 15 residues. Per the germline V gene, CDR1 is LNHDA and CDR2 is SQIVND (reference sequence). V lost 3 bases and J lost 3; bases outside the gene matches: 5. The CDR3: CASSIWDRNNQPQHF. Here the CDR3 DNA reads TGTGCCAGTAGTATCTGGGACAGAAACAATCAGCCCCAGCATTTT.

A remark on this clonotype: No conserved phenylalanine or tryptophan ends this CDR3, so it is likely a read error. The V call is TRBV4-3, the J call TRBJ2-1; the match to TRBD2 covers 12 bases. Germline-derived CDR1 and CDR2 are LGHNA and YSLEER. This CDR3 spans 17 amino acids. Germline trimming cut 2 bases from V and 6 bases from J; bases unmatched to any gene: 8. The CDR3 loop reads CASSQREGLAGINEQFV. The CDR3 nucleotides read TGCGCCAGCAGCCAACGGGAAGGACTAGCGGGAATCAATGAGCAGTTCGTC.

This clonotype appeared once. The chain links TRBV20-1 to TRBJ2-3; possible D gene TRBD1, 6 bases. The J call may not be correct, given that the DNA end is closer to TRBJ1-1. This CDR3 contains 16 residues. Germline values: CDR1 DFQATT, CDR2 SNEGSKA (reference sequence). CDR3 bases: TGCAGTGCTATTCCGAATTGGGGGGGGCGAGGGACTGAAGCTTTCTTT. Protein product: CSAIPNWGGRGTEAFF.